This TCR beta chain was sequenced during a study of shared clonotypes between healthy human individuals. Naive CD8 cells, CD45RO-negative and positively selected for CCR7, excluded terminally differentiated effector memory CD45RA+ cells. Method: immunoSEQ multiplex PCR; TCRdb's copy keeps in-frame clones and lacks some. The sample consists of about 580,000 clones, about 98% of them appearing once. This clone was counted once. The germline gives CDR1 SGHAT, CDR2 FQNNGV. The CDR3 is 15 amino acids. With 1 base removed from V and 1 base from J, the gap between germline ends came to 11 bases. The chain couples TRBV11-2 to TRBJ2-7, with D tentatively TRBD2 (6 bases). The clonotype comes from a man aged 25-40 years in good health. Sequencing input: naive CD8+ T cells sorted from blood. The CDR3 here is CASSLAGGASYEQYF. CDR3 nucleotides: TGTGCCAGCAGCTTAGCTGGCGGGGCGTCCTACGAGCAGTACTTC. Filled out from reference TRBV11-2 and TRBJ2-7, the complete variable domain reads EAGVAQSPRYKIIEKRQSVAFWCNPISGHATLYWYQQILGQGPKLLIQFQNNGVVDDSQLPKDRFSAERLKGVDSTLKIQPAKLEDSAVYLCASSLAGGASYEQYFGPGTRLTVT.